Sequencing of this T cell receptor beta chain was carried out in a study of T-cell reconstitution after alpha-beta-depleted transplantation in children. Findings and caveats of the study: Some patients' high day-60 TCRbeta diversity was attributed to recipient cells surviving conditioning. Once a year had passed after transplant, T-cell counts and diversity came mostly from newly produced T cells. In patients about two months after transplant, alpha-beta T cells reportedly arose from several hundred expanded graft clones.

The library targeted TCRbeta and was prepared with unique molecular identifiers. Via MiXCR, TCRdb re-called the PCR reads, giving one row per CDR3 protein. The data contain roughly 100,000 distinct CDR3 sequences, about 6.8% of them singletons. This clonotype was seen more than once but under ten times. Its antigen remains unknown. Sequenced material: PBMCs, taken before TCRalphabeta/CD19-depleted stem cell transplant. The TCR originated in a boy aged 2-15 years with acute lymphoblastic leukemia, due to receive a stem cell transplant.

The CDR3 DNA reads TGTGCCAGCAGGTACAGGGTCTACTATGGCTACACCTTC. It is translated as CASRYRVYYGYTF. The chain combines TRBV28 with TRBJ1-2; a weak D match, TRBD1 (6 bases). The V and J ends lost 6 bases and 3 bases respectively, with 11 bases between them. Germline V gene lookup returns CDR1 MDHEN and CDR2 SYDVKM. The CDR3 contains 13 residues.